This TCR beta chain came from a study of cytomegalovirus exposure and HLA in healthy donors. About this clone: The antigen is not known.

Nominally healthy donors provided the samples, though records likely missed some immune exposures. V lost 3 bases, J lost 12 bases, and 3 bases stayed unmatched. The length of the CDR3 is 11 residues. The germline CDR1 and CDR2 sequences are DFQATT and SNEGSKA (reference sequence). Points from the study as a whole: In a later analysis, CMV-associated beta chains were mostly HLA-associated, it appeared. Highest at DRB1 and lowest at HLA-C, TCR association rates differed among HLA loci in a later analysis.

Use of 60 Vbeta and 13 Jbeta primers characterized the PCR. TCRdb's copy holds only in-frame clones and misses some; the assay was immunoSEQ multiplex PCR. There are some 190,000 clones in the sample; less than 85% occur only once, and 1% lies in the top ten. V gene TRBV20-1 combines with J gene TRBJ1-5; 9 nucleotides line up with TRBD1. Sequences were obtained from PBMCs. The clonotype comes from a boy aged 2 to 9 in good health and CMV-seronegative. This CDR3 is CSARGTGLQHF. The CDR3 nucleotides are TGCAGTGCTAGGGGGACAGGGCTCCAGCATTTT.